One and the same sample provided the 27 T cell receptor beta chains below, sequenced in a study of HIV-infected children after antiretroviral therapy interruption. RNA-based 3' RACE libraries used unique molecular identifiers. TCRdb used MiXCR to reprocess the 3' RACE reads, holding one entry per CDR3 protein. The table has 6,000 to 8,000 distinct CDR3 sequences, roughly 15% seen once; the top ten hold about 13%. This sample's treatment: PENTA 11 planned treatment interruption arm or continuous ART arm. The source material was CD45RO+ CD8+ T cells from PBMCs, pooled from several time points, sampled from a donor given antiretroviral therapy, either interrupted or continuous. Subset meaning: memory CD8+ CD45RO+ CD45RA- T cells. The origin of the receptors is a pool of human donors with HIV.

This clonotype was counted many times. The V call is TRBV29-1, the J call TRBJ2-6; D gene unclear. The length of the CDR3 is 13 residues. V was pared by 4 bases and J by 1 base, with 5 bases between. Germline assignment: CDR1 SQVTM and CDR2 ANQGSEA. CDR3 DNA sequence: TGCAGCGTTGCGGGTTCTGGGGCCAACGTCCTGACTTTC. Translated: CSVAGSGANVLTF.

The table lists this clonotype with a count of one. This chain uses TRBV2 with TRBJ2-7, with D tentatively TRBD2 (5 bases). V lost 6 bases to trimming and J lost 4 bases, with 19 bases between them. The CDR3 has 15 residues. Germline CDR1 and CDR2: SNHLY and FYNNEI. The CDR3, as DNA: TGTGCCAGCAGACAACACATAGGAGGAAGATACGAGCAGTACTTC. This codes for CASRQHIGGRYEQYF.

The CDR3 spells CASSGKGGAAYNSPLHF. CDR3 coding DNA: TGTGCCAGCAGTGGAAAGGGCGGAGCAGCTTATAATTCACCCCTCCACTTT. The chain carries TRBV2 and TRBJ1-6; D is unresolved. V lost 4 bases and J lost 4, with 17 bases in between. The CDR3 runs to 17 residues. Germline CDR1 SNHLY, CDR2 FYNNEI.

This clonotype ranks as medium-sized (0.01 to 0.1%). The CDR3 is CASSVGDISYEQYF. The CDR3 DNA follows: TGTGCCAGCAGCGTAGGGGACATCTCCTACGAGCAGTACTTC. The chain combines TRBV9 with TRBJ2-7, with D possibly being TRBD1 (6 bases). Germline V CDR1 and CDR2: SGDLS, YYNGEE. The V end was cut by 0 bases, the J end by 0 bases, with 7 bases between. This CDR3 region has 14 residues.

This clonotype was seen a handful of times. Written as DNA, the CDR3 is TGTGCCAGCAGCTTAGTGACTAGCGGGAGCAACGAGCAGTACTTC. It is translated as CASSLVTSGSNEQYF. This chain connects TRBV7-9 to TRBJ2-7, with TRBD2 identical over 12 bases. The CDR3 runs 15 residues. V was clipped by 1 base and J by 5 bases; unmatched bases: 3. Germline V gene data show CDR1 as SEHNR and CDR2 as FQNEAQ (reference sequence).

The chain links TRBV28 to TRBJ2-3; TRBD2 matches at 8 bases. V gave up 6 bases and J gave up 4 bases; unmatched junction bases: 21. CDR3 length: 19 amino acids. CDR1 and CDR2 from the germline V gene are MDHEN and SYDVKM. This CDR3 is CASRIGGGERGQFADTQYF. The CDR3 DNA reads as TGTGCCAGCAGAATTGGGGGGGGGGAGCGGGGGCAGTTCGCAGATACGCAGTATTTT.

This clonotype was detected many times. The J gene is TRBJ2-1, the V gene TRBV28; a weak D match, TRBD1 (6 bases). This CDR3 contains 14 residues. CDR1 and CDR2 (germline): MDHEN, SYDVKM. V lost 3 bases to trimming and J lost 6 bases, with 12 bases between them. The CDR3 reads CASSFTGNFNEQFF. In DNA, the CDR3 is TGTGCCAGCAGTTTTACAGGGAATTTCAATGAGCAGTTCTTC.

In its sample, this clonotype ranks as medium-sized. The CDR3 protein is CASSALAGASYEQYF. For the CDR3, the DNA is TGTGCCAGCAGTGCCCTAGCGGGGGCTTCCTACGAGCAGTACTTC. V usage is TRBV7-2 and J usage is TRBJ2-7, with TRBD2 matching over 10 bases. The CDR3 is 15 amino acids. V was pared by 6 bases and J by 1 base, with 6 bases of the junction left unmatched. From germline, CDR1 is SGHTA and CDR2 FQGNSA. Looking up the rest from reference TRBV7-2 and TRBJ2-7 gives the full variable domain: GAGVSQSPSNKVTEKGKDVELRCDPISGHTALYWYRQSLGQGLEFLIYFQGNSAPDKSGLPSDRFSAERTGGSVSTLTIQRTQQEDSAVYLCASSALAGASYEQYFGPGTRLTVT.

The chain couples TRBV6-5 to TRBJ2-7, with a tentative D call TRBD1 (5 bases). Trimming stripped 3 bases from V and 5 bases from J, with 14 bases between. Germline assignment: CDR1 MNHEY and CDR2 SVGAGI. This CDR3 has 14 residues. As DNA, the CDR3 is TGTGCCAGCAGTTATCAGGGTATTACCAACGAGCAGTACTTC. This translates into CASSYQGITNEQYF.

This sequence joins TRBV7-9 and TRBJ2-3; D possibly uses TRBD1 or TRBD2 (5 bases each). Per germline, CDR1 SEHNR and CDR2 FQNEAQ (reference sequence). The CDR3 totals 15 residues. The V gene lost 8 bases and the J gene lost 0 bases, with 15 bases spanning the gap. The CDR3 region has the DNA TGTGCCAGCGTATCGAGGGGCGGTAGCACAGATACGCAGTATTTT. Protein: CASVSRGGSTDTQYF.

At least ten counts were recorded for this clonotype. The chain carries TRBV7-3 and TRBJ2-1; the D gene is possibly TRBD1 (5 bases). V was clipped by 5 bases and J by 8 bases, with 10 bases between them. Germline-derived CDR1 and CDR2 are SGHTA and FQGTGA. The CDR3 covers 12 residues. Here the CDR3 reads CASSHQGHEQFF. CDR3 bases: TGTGCCAGCAGCCATCAGGGCCATGAGCAGTTCTTC. The complete variable domain, with remaining parts taken from reference TRBV7-3 and TRBJ2-1, reads GAGVSQTPSNKVTEKGKYVELRCDPISGHTALYWYRQSLGQGPEFLIYFQGTGAADDSGLPNDRFFAVRPEGSVSTLKIQRTERGDSAVYLCASSHQGHEQFFGPGTRLTVL.

In its sample, this clonotype was seen many times. The gene calls are TRBV6-5 and TRBJ2-2; D is undetermined. The CDR3 consists of 15 residues. The germline V gene encodes CDR1 MNHEY and CDR2 SVGAGI. V lost 6 bases to trimming and J lost 0 bases, with 11 bases between them. The CDR3: CASRLRVTNTGELFF. The CDR3, as DNA: TGTGCCAGCAGACTAAGGGTAACGAACACCGGGGAGCTGTTTTTT.

V is TRBV4-1 and J is TRBJ2-4; D is ambiguous. Germline CDR1 reads MGHRA; CDR2 reads YSYEKL. V was clipped by 0 bases and J by 0 bases, with 12 bases between them. CDR3 length: 17 amino acids. The CDR3 protein is CASSQDRVNLAKNIQYF. The CDR3 region has the DNA TGCGCCAGCAGCCAAGATCGCGTTAATCTAGCCAAAAACATTCAGTACTTC.

The chain couples TRBV9 to TRBJ1-5, with D uncertain. The germline V and J ends were trimmed by 0 bases and 6 bases, with 7 bases remaining between them. This CDR3 contains 13 residues. Germline loops: CDR1 SGDLS, CDR2 YYNGEE. This CDR3 is CASSVDEAQPQHF. CDR3 DNA sequence: TGTGCCAGCAGCGTAGACGAGGCTCAGCCCCAGCATTTT. The variable domain in full, completed from reference TRBV9 and TRBJ1-5, reads DSGVTQTPKHLITATGQRVTLRCSPRSGDLSVYWYQQSLDQGLQFLIQYYNGEERAKGNILERFSAQQFPDLHSELNLSSLELGDSALYFCASSVDEAQPQHFGDGTRLSIL.

This clonotype was seen a handful of times. The chain uses TRBV11-2 and TRBJ1-6, with TRBD1 matching 7 bases. Germline CDR1 SGHAT, CDR2 FQNNGV. This CDR3 has 16 residues. J lost 9 bases, V lost 2 bases, and 10 bases had no gene match. This CDR3 reads CASSLRLTGVASPLHF. The CDR3, as DNA: TGTGCCAGCAGCTTACGATTAACAGGGGTGGCTTCACCCCTCCACTTT.

Sample share makes this clonotype medium-sized. The chain carries TRBV12-3 or TRBV12-4 and TRBJ2-1; no reliable D call. This CDR3 spans 16 amino acids. Trimming removed 1 base from V and 4 bases from J, with 14 bases in between. CDR3 sequence: CASSLGASLLYNEQFF. CDR3 DNA sequence: TGTGCCAGCAGTTTAGGGGCGAGCCTACTGTACAATGAGCAGTTCTTC.

The chain couples TRBV14 to TRBJ1-5, with D hard to call. Germline assignment: CDR1 SGHDN and CDR2 FVKESK. The CDR3 consists of 13 residues. V lost 4 bases to trimming and J lost 3 bases, with 7 bases between them. The CDR3 protein is CASSLGFNQPQHF. The CDR3, as DNA: TGTGCCAGCAGCCTAGGCTTCAATCAGCCCCAGCATTTT. Combining the CDR3 with reference TRBV14 and TRBJ1-5 gives the whole variable domain EAGVTQFPSHSVIEKGQTVTLRCDPISGHDNLYWYRRVMGKEIKFLLHFVKESKQDESGMPNNRFLAERTGGTYSTLKVQPAELEDSGVYFCASSLGFNQPQHFGDGTRLSIL.

This clonotype was detected only a few times. This may come from a read error, since a much larger clone is one base off. The chain couples TRBV28 to TRBJ2-7; D perhaps matches TRBD1 (5 bases). Germline CDR1 reads MDHEN; CDR2 reads SYDVKM. The CDR3 totals 15 residues. Deletions cut 8 bases from V and 1 base from J, with 18 bases between. CDR3 sequence (DNA): TGTGCCAGCCATCCATCAGGGTCAGATTCCTACGAGCAGTACTTC. As protein: CASHPSGSDSYEQYF. Variable domain in full (rest from reference TRBV28 and TRBJ2-7): DVKVTQSSRYLVKRTGEKVFLECVQDMDHENMFWYRQDPGLGLRLIYFSYDVKMKEKGDIPEGYSVSREKKERFSLILESASTNQTSMYLCASHPSGSDSYEQYFGPGTRLTVT.

This clonotype was picked up many times. The chain joins TRBV18 to TRBJ2-7; TRBD1 matches at 9 bases. This CDR3 spans 14 amino acids. Germline V gives CDR1 KGHSH, CDR2 LQKENI. V lost 3 bases and J lost 5; bases outside the gene matches: 5. This CDR3 is CASSPNRGLHEQYF. The CDR3 nucleotides read TGTGCCAGCTCACCTAACAGGGGGCTCCACGAGCAGTACTTC.

This clonotype was seen repeatedly, ten times or more. The V and J genes are TRBV18 and TRBJ1-2, with a possible D match to TRBD1 (5 bases). V lost 3 bases and J lost 3, with 8 bases in between. This CDR3 has 13 amino acids. Germline CDR1 reads KGHSH; CDR2 reads LQKENI. CDR3: CASSPGADYGYTF. The CDR3 bases are TGTGCCAGCTCACCTGGGGCCGACTATGGCTACACCTTC.

This clonotype turned up a few times. The chain employs TRBV29-1 and TRBJ2-3; D remains ambiguous. The CDR3 runs to 13 residues. V was clipped by 2 bases and J by 0 bases, with 6 bases between them. Germline CDR1 and CDR2: SQVTM and ANQGSEA. The CDR3 protein is CSVERQSTDTQYF. In DNA form, the CDR3 reads TGCAGCGTTGAAAGGCAGAGCACAGATACGCAGTATTTT.

This clonotype was recorded at least ten times. J is TRBJ2-2 and V is TRBV7-8; D might be TRBD1 (6 bases). V dropped 3 bases and J dropped 6 bases, with 11 bases sitting between them. The CDR3 is made up of 14 amino acids. Germline CDR1 SGHVS, CDR2 FQNEAQ. CDR3 sequence: CASSLGTGSGELFF. The CDR3 coding sequence is TGTGCCAGCAGCTTGGGAACAGGGTCCGGGGAGCTGTTTTTT.

The sample holds many counts of this clonotype. The V call is TRBV7-3, the J call TRBJ2-7, with TRBD1 matching over 8 bases. J was trimmed by 1 base and V by 5 bases; bases with no gene match: 4. CDR3 length: 14 residues. From germline, CDR1 is SGHTA and CDR2 FQGTGA. The CDR3 bases are TGTGCCAGCAGCCGCCGGGACAGGTCCTACGAGCAGTACTTC. It codes for CASSRRDRSYEQYF. Full variable domain (outside the CDR3, taken from reference TRBV7-3 and TRBJ2-7): GAGVSQTPSNKVTEKGKYVELRCDPISGHTALYWYRQSLGQGPEFLIYFQGTGAADDSGLPNDRFFAVRPEGSVSTLKIQRTERGDSAVYLCASSRRDRSYEQYFGPGTRLTVT.

In this sample, this clonotype turned up many times. The V and J genes are TRBV19 and TRBJ2-7, with TRBD1 matching 7 bases. V gave up 6 bases and J gave up 6 bases; unmatched junction bases: 2. The CDR3 covers 11 residues. Looked up from germline, CDR1 is LNHDA and CDR2 is SQIVND (reference sequence). This CDR3 reads CASRTGTEQYF. CDR3 nucleotide sequence: TGTGCCAGTAGGACAGGGACCGAGCAGTACTTC.

This clonotype has at least ten counts. The chain joins TRBV20-1 to TRBJ2-3; 9 nucleotides line up with TRBD2. Germline CDR1 is DFQATT and CDR2 is SNEGSKA (reference sequence). Trimming took 3 bases from V and 5 from J; bases not matched to a gene: 6. The CDR3 runs 14 residues. CDR3 sequence (DNA): TGCAGTGCTAGTCTGGCGGGAGGGGGAGATACGCAGTATTTT. Residues: CSASLAGGGDTQYF.

This clonotype was seen many times. The rearrangement joins TRBV20-1 to TRBJ2-1, with D perhaps TRBD1 or TRBD2 (5 bases each). The germline V gene has CDR1 DFQATT and CDR2 SNEGSKA (reference sequence). The CDR3 is 12 residues long. Trimming cost V 4 bases and J 7 bases, with 11 bases left between them. In nucleotides, the CDR3 is TGCAGTGCTAAGGGACCAGCAAATGAGCAGTTCTTC. Its translation: CSAKGPANEQFF.

This clonotype has more than one count but fewer than ten. The chain combines TRBV7-9 with TRBJ1-2, with D hard to call. CDR3 length: 15 amino acids. Germline V gene lookup returns CDR1 SEHNR and CDR2 FQNEAQ (reference sequence). Trimming cost V 5 bases and J 5 bases, with 18 bases left between them. DNA of the CDR3: TGTGCCAGCAGCCAATTCAAAGTAGGTCAATATGGCTACACCTTC. It yields the protein CASSQFKVGQYGYTF. Full variable domain (missing parts from reference TRBV7-9 and TRBJ1-2): DTGVSQNPRHKITKRGQNVTFRCDPISEHNRLYWYRQTLGQGPEFLTYFQNEAQLEKSRLLSDRFSAERPKGSFSTLEIQRTEQGDSAMYLCASSQFKVGQYGYTFGSGTRLTVV.